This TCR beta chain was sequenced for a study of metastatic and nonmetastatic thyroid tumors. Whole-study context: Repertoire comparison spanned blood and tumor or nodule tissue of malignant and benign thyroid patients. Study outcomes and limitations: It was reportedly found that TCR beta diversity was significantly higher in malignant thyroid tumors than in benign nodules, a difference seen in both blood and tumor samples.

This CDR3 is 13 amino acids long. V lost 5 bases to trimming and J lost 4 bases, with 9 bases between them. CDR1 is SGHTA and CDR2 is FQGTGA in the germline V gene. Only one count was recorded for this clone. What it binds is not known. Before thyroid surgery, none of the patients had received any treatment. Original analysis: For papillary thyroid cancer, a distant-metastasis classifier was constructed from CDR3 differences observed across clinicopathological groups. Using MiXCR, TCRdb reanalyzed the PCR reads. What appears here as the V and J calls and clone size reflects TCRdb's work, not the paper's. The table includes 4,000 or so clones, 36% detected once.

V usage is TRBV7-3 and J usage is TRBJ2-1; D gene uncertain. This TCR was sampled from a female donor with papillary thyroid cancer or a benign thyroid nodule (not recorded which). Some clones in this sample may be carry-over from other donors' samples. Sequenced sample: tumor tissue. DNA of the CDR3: TGTGCCAGCAGCCCCCCCGGGTACAATGAGCAGTTCTTC. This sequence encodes CASSPPGYNEQFF.